This record looks at one T cell receptor (beta chain) sequence and its context. Its cognate antigen is unknown. The junction departs from the called germline gene at one end, perhaps through a read error. Profiled with immunoSEQ multiplex PCR; TCRdb holds only in-frame clones, not every one. In the table there are a few million clones, 93% of which are singletons. This record comes from a study of shared clonotypes between healthy human individuals. The study's findings and limits: The four-donor shared clonotypes exceeded non-shared clonotypes in generation probability, with non-shared ones scoring lower.

Selected positively for CCR7 and CD45RO-negative, naive CD8 cells excluded terminally differentiated effector memory CD45RA+ cells. This CDR3 is built from 18 residues. CDR1 and CDR2 (germline): SGHNT, YYREEE (reference sequence). The clonotype was recovered from a man in his late teens or twenties in good health. Some clones in this sample may be carry-over from other donors' samples. The rearrangement joins TRBV5-4 to TRBJ2-1; weak D call: TRBD2 (7 bases). Material for sequencing was naive CD8+ T cells from PBMCs. The CDR3 is CASRLGGLEGSSYNEQFF. The DNA for the CDR3 is TGTGCCAGCAGGTTGGGGGGGCTGGAGGGGAGCTCCTACAATGAGCAGTTCTTC.